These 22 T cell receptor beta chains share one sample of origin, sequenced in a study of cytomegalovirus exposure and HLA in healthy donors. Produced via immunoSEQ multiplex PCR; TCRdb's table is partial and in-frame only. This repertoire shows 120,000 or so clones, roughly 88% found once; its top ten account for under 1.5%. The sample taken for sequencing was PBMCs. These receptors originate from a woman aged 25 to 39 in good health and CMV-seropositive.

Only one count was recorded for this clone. The CDR3 DNA sequence: TGTGCCAGCAGTCTACCAACAGGGCCTCACTCTGGGGCCAACGTCCTGACTTTC. Protein product: CASSLPTGPHSGANVLTF. This chain joins TRBV28 and TRBJ2-6, with D maybe TRBD1 (6 bases). V shed 5 bases and J shed 0 bases, with 17 bases lying between them. The V gene's germline CDR1 is MDHEN and CDR2 SYDVKM. This CDR3 is 18 amino acids long. Complete variable domain (other parts from reference TRBV28 and TRBJ2-6): DVKVTQSSRYLVKRTGEKVFLECVQDMDHENMFWYRQDPGLGLRLIYFSYDVKMKEKGDIPEGYSVSREKKERFSLILESASTNQTSMYLCASSLPTGPHSGANVLTFGAGSRLTVL.

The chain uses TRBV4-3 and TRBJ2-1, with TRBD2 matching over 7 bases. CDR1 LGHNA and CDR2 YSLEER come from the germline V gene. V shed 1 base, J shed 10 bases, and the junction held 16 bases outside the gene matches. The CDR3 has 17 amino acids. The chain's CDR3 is CASSQVHDFGGSGEQFF. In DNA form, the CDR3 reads TGCGCCAGCAGCCAAGTACATGACTTTGGCGGGAGTGGCGAGCAGTTCTTC.

In DNA, the CDR3 is TGTGCCAGCAGCCCCTTAGCGGGAACGATCCGAGAGCAGTACTTC. Translation: CASSPLAGTIREQYF. The chain uses TRBV14 and TRBJ2-7, with 8 bases lining up with TRBD2. J gave up 7 bases and V 4 bases, and 12 bases lay outside the gene matches. The CDR3 has 15 residues. Germline V gives CDR1 SGHDN, CDR2 FVKESK. The full variable domain, in which reference TRBV14 and TRBJ2-7 provide the parts outside the CDR3, is EAGVTQFPSHSVIEKGQTVTLRCDPISGHDNLYWYRRVMGKEIKFLLHFVKESKQDESGMPNNRFLAERTGGTYSTLKVQPAELEDSGVYFCASSPLAGTIREQYFGPGTRLTVT.

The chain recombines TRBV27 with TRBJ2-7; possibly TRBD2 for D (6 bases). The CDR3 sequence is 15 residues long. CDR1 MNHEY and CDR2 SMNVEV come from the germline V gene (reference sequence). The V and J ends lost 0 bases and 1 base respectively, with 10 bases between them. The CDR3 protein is CASSLSSGPSYEQYF. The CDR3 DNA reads TGTGCCAGCAGTTTATCTAGCGGACCATCCTACGAGCAGTACTTC.

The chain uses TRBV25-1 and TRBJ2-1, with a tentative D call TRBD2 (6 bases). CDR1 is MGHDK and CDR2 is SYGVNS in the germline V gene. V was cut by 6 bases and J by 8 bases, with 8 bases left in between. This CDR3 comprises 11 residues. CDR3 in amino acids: CASSRLDEQFF. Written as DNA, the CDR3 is TGTGCCAGCAGCCGACTAGATGAGCAGTTCTTC.

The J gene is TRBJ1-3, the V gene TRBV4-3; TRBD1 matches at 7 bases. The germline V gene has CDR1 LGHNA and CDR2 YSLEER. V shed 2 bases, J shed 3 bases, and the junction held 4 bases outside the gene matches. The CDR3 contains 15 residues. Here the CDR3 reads CASSQTGVGGNTIYF. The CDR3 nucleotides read TGCGCCAGCAGCCAAACAGGGGTCGGTGGAAACACCATATATTTT.

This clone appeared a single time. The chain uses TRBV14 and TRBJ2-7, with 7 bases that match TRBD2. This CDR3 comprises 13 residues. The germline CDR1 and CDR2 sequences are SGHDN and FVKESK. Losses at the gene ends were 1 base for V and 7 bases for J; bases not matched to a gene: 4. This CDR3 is CASSQAGGWEQYF. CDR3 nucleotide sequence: TGTGCCAGCAGCCAAGCGGGGGGTTGGGAGCAGTACTTC.

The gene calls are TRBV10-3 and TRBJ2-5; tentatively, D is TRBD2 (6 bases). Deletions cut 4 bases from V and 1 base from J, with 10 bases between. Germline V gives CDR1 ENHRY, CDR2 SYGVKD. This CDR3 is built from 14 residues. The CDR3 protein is CAISAAGTQETQYF. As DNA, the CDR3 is TGTGCCATCAGTGCTGCGGGGACCCAAGAGACCCAGTACTTC.

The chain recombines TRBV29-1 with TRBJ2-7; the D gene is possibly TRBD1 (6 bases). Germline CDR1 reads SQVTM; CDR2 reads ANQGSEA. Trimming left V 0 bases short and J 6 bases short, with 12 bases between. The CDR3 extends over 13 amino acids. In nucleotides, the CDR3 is TGCAGCGTTGAAGATTGGCGACAGGCCGAGCAGTACTTC. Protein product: CSVEDWRQAEQYF.

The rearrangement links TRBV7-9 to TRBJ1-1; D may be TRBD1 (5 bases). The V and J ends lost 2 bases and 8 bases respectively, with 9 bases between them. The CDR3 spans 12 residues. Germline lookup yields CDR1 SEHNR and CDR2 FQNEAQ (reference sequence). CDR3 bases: TGTGCCAGCAGCTTAACAGGAGAGGAAGCTTTCTTT. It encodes CASSLTGEEAFF.

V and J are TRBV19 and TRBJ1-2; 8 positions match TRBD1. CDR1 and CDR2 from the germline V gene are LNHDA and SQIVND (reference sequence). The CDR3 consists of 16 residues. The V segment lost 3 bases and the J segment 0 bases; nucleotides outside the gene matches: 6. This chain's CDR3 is CASSMDREGANYGYTF. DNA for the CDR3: TGTGCCAGTAGTATGGACAGGGAGGGGGCTAACTATGGCTACACCTTC.

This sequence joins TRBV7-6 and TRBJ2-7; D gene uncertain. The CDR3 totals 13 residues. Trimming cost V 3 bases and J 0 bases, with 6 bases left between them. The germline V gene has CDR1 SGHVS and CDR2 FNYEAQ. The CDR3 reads CASSFRSSYEQYF. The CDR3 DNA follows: TGTGCCAGCAGCTTCCGGAGCTCCTACGAGCAGTACTTC. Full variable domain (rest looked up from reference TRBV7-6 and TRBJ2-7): GAGVSQSPRYKVTKRGQDVALRCDPISGHVSLYWYRQALGQGPEFLTYFNYEAQQDKSGLPNDRFSAERPEGSISTLTIQRTEQRDSAMYRCASSFRSSYEQYFGPGTRLTVT.

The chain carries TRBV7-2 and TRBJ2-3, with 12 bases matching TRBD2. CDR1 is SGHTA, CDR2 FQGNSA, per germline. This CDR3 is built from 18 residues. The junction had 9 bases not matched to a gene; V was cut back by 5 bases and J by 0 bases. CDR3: CASSRRAGTSGSTDTQYF. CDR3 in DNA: TGTGCCAGCAGCCGTAGGGCCGGGACTAGCGGGAGCACAGATACGCAGTATTTT.

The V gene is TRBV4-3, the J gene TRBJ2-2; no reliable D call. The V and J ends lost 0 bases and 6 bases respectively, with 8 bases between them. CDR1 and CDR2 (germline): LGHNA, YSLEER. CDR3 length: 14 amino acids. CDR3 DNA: TGCGCCAGCAGCCAAGATTCGGCGGCCGGGGAGCTGTTTTTT. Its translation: CASSQDSAAGELFF.

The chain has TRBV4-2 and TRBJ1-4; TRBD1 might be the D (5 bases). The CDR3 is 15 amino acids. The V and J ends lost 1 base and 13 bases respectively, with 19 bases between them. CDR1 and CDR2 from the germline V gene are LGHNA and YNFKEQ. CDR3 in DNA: TGTGCCAGCAGCCAAGTCCCAGGGCCTGCTGTTACACTGTTTTTT. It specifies CASSQVPGPAVTLFF.

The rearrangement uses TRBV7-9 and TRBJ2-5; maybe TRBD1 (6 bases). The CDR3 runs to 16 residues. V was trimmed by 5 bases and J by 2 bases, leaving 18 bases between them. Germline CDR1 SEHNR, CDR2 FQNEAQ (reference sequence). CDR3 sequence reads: CASSQALDRLQETQYF. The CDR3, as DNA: TGTGCCAGCAGCCAAGCCCTCGACAGGTTACAAGAGACCCAGTACTTC.

The CDR3 sequence is CASSRGSREQYF. The CDR3, as DNA: TGTGCCAGCAGTAGGGGTTCCCGCGAGCAGTACTTC. The rearrangement uses TRBV7-8 and TRBJ2-7; D may be TRBD1 (5 bases). The CDR3 extends over 12 amino acids. CDR1 and CDR2 (germline): SGHVS, FQNEAQ. Trimming left V 6 bases short and J 6 bases short, with 12 bases between.

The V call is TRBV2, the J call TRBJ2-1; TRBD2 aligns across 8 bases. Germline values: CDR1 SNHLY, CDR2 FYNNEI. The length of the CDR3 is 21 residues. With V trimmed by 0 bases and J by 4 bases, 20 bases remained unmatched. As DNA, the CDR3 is TGTGCCAGCAGTGAAGCGCTTTCAGTTGATAGCGGGGCCCCGGGGTACAATGAGCAGTTCTTC. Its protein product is CASSEALSVDSGAPGYNEQFF.

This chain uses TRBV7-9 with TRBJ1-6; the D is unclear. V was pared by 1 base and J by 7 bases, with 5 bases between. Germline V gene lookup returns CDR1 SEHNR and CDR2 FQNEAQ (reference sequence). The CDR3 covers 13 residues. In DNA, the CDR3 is TGTGCCAGCAGCTTAGGTCCAAATTCACCCCTCCACTTT. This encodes CASSLGPNSPLHF.

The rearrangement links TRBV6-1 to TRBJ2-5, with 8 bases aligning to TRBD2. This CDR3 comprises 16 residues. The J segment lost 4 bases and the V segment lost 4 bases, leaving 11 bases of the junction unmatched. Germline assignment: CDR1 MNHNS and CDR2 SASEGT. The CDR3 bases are TGTGCCAGCAGTGCCTTTAGCGGGATGGGACTAGAGACCCAGTACTTC. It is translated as CASSAFSGMGLETQYF.

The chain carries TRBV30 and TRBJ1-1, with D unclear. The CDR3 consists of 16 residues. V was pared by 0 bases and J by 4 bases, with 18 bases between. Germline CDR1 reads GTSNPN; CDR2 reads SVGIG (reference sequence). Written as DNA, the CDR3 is TGTGCCTGGAGTGTTCGACGTGGCCCGGGGAGCACTGAAGCTTTCTTT. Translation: CAWSVRRGPGSTEAFF.

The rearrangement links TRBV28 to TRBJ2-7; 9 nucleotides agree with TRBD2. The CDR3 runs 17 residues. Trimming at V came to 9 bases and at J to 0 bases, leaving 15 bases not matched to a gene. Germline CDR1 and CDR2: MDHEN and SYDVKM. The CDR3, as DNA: TGTGCCAGTATCAGCCCGACTAGCGGTATGAGCTCCTACGAGCAGTACTTC. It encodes CASISPTSGMSSYEQYF.